The 13 T cell receptor beta chains below all came from one sample that was sequenced in a study of T cells in Graves' hyperthyroidism and ophthalmopathy. Amplified TCR beta CDR3 regions came from RNA transcripts. Researchers ran a first-round RT-PCR on the TCR CDR3 using the HTBI primer set. TCRdb used MiXCR to reprocess the multiplex PCR reads, holding one entry per CDR3 protein. The sample lists approximately 380,000 distinct CDR3 sequences, around a sixth occurring once. The sequencing input was blood. The receptor set was obtained from a man between 18 and 29 years old with Graves' ophthalmopathy.

This clonotype occurred many times. The genes are TRBV14 and TRBJ2-3; 9 nucleotides align to TRBD2. Unmatched junction bases numbered 1, after V lost 0 bases and J lost 6 bases. The CDR3 has 14 residues. Germline CDR1 reads SGHDN; CDR2 reads FVKESK. The CDR3 here is CASSQDSGGDTQYF. The CDR3 nucleotides are TGTGCCAGCAGCCAAGATAGCGGGGGCGATACGCAGTATTTT.

This clonotype was recorded many times. This rearrangement joins TRBV20-1 to TRBJ1-1, with a tentative D call TRBD1 (6 bases). Trimming pared 6 bases from V and 3 bases from J, leaving 17 bases between. Germline CDR1 DFQATT, CDR2 SNEGSKA (reference sequence). The CDR3 has 14 amino acids. The CDR3: CSAPHGGSDTEAFF. CDR3 DNA: TGCAGTGCCCCACACGGGGGCTCGGACACTGAAGCTTTCTTT.

This clonotype was seen a handful of times. This chain connects TRBV4-1 to TRBJ2-7; D gene uncertain. The CDR3 runs to 13 residues. Trimming left V 3 bases short and J 3 bases short, with 9 bases between. From germline, CDR1 is MGHRA and CDR2 YSYEKL. The CDR3 protein is CASSHPGLYEQYF. In DNA, the CDR3 is TGCGCCAGCAGCCACCCGGGCCTCTACGAGCAGTACTTC.

The table lists this clonotype with a few counts. The chain links TRBV4-1 to TRBJ1-1; the D gene is possibly TRBD1 (5 bases). The CDR3 totals 16 residues. V was cut by 1 base and J by 4 bases, with 16 bases left in between. Per the germline V gene, CDR1 is MGHRA and CDR2 is YSYEKL. CDR3 bases: TGCGCCAGCAGCCAAGTAACGTTGGGGGGGACCACTGAAGCTTTCTTT. Residues: CASSQVTLGGTTEAFF.

This clonotype was picked up a small number of times. The chain combines TRBV6-1 with TRBJ1-1; TRBD1 might be the D (5 bases). Trimming took 8 bases from V and 0 from J, leaving 13 bases between them. This CDR3 is built from 14 residues. CDR1 MNHNS and CDR2 SASEGT come from the germline V gene. The chain's CDR3 is CASAAGRMNTEAFF. The CDR3 bases are TGTGCCAGCGCGGCGGGACGGATGAACACTGAAGCTTTCTTT.

The chain uses TRBV6-1 and TRBJ2-7, with 7 bases that match TRBD2. CDR3 size: 16 residues. The germline V gene has CDR1 MNHNS and CDR2 SASEGT. V shed 4 bases, J shed 3 bases, and the junction held 12 bases outside the gene matches. Written as DNA, the CDR3 is TGTGCCAGCAGTGGGGGGGGGGGGGGAGGTTTCTACGAGCAGTACTTC. This translates into CASSGGGGGGFYEQYF.

This clonotype was counted ten times or more. The chain employs TRBV5-1 and TRBJ1-1; TRBD1 aligns across 9 bases. V was pared by 4 bases and J by 8 bases, with 6 bases of the junction left unmatched. The CDR3 totals 13 residues. Germline assignment: CDR1 SGHRS and CDR2 YFSETQ. In nucleotides, the CDR3 is TGCGCCAGCAGCCGGACAGGGGCCGGAGAAGCTTTCTTT. Residues: CASSRTGAGEAFF.

This clonotype has a handful of counts. The rearrangement uses TRBV20-1 and TRBJ2-2, with D perhaps matching TRBD2 (7 bases). The length of the CDR3 is 15 residues. From germline, CDR1 is DFQATT and CDR2 SNEGSKA (reference sequence). V shed 1 base and J shed 7 bases, with 16 bases lying between them. The CDR3 region has the DNA TGCAGTGCTAGAGGACGAGGGGGGGGCGGCGGGGAGCTGTTTTTT. It is translated as CSARGRGGGGGELFF.

V and J are TRBV20-1 and TRBJ2-2, with TRBD2 matching over 12 bases. This CDR3 comprises 18 residues. The germline V gene encodes CDR1 DFQATT and CDR2 SNEGSKA (reference sequence). The junction had 8 bases not matched to a gene; V was cut back by 3 bases and J by 0 bases. The CDR3 DNA reads as TGCAGTGCTAGTGTCGCTAGCGGGGGGGGAACGAACACCGGGGAGCTGTTTTTT. Its protein is CSASVASGGGTNTGELFF.

The chain combines TRBV6-8 with TRBJ1-3; no clear D. This CDR3 is built from 13 residues. Between the trimmed V and J ends, which lost 6 bases and 5 bases, there was a span of 11 bases. Germline CDR1 MNHGY, CDR2 SAAAGT. The CDR3 loop is CASRGLRRNTIYF. CDR3 DNA: TGTGCCAGCAGAGGATTACGTAGAAACACCATATATTTT.

This clonotype was counted many times. V gene TRBV3-1 combines with J gene TRBJ2-3; 9 bases line up with TRBD1. Trimming took 4 bases from V and 4 from J; bases not matched to a gene: 6. CDR3 length: 15 amino acids. Germline V gene data show CDR1 as LGHDT and CDR2 as YNNKEL (reference sequence). CDR3 loop: CASSLDRGWSDTQYF. Written as DNA, the CDR3 is TGTGCCAGCAGCCTGGACAGGGGTTGGTCAGATACGCAGTATTTT.

This clonotype appeared a few times. This chain joins TRBV19 and TRBJ2-1; 7 nucleotides line up with TRBD2. V shed 5 bases and J 6 bases; nucleotides not matched to a gene: 7. The CDR3 runs to 14 residues. The germline V gene has CDR1 LNHDA and CDR2 SQIVND (reference sequence). The CDR3 spells CASSLGGAINEQFF. Written as DNA, the CDR3 is TGTGCCAGTAGTCTGGGAGGGGCTATCAATGAGCAGTTCTTC.

In this sample, this clonotype turned up a few times. This CDR3 is CASSNQAGGPHPAYNEQFF. DNA of the CDR3: TGTGCCAGCAGCAACCAAGCGGGGGGGCCTCACCCGGCGTACAATGAGCAGTTCTTC. The chain has TRBV3-1 and TRBJ2-1; 10 positions agree with TRBD2. Germline loops: CDR1 LGHDT, CDR2 YNNKEL (reference sequence). The CDR3 runs 19 residues. The V and J ends lost 5 bases and 4 bases, in that order; junction bases with no gene match: 17.